Included here is one T cell receptor (beta chain) sequence, with context. The antigen remains unidentified. The data stem from a study of T cell responses to AZD1222 COVID-19 vaccine. General observations from the study: Repertoire collection took place solely once the T cell response had peaked.

Sequencing used immunoSEQ multiplex PCR; TCRdb keeps in-frame clones, though not all of them. Of about 110,000 clones listed, about 86% are singletons. The CDR3 length is 16 residues. V usage is TRBV12-2 and J usage is TRBJ2-5; the listed D gene, TRBD1, was not tested against the DNA. TRBV12-2 is reported as a pseudogene. The material sequenced was peripheral blood, taken on day 0 of AZD1222 vaccination. The sequence was obtained from an adult in good health. The CDR3 sequence: CASPIQGARVKETQYF. As DNA, the CDR3 is TGTGCAAGTCCGATACAGGGGGCACGGGTGAAAGAGACCCAGTACTTC.